This record covers a single T cell receptor (beta chain). The antigen remains undetermined. The data stem from a study of cytomegalovirus exposure and HLA in healthy donors. The study's findings and limits: A list of around 150 TCR beta chains associated with cytomegalovirus was given. Trimming of TCR beta V- and J-genes showed a link, identified in a later analysis, to a missense DCLRE1C variant.

V lost 0 bases to trimming and J lost 8 bases, with 13 bases between them. The length of the CDR3 is 14 residues. The V gene's germline CDR1 is LGHNA and CDR2 YNFKEQ. 60 Vbeta and 13 Jbeta primers were used in PCR. This table comes from immunoSEQ multiplex PCR, and its TCRdb copy is limited to in-frame clones, with some not included. This repertoire includes 25,000 to 35,000 clones. Sequencing was done on a sample of PBMCs. This TCR came from a man aged 35 to 55 in good health and CMV-seronegative. The V gene is TRBV4-2, the J gene TRBJ1-2; TRBD1 is a possible D gene (6 bases). The CDR3 sequence: CASSQDKKGVGYTF. In DNA, the CDR3 is TGTGCCAGCAGCCAAGATAAAAAGGGGGTAGGCTACACCTTC.